What follows are 32 T cell receptor beta chains derived from one specimen sequenced in a study of cytomegalovirus exposure and HLA in healthy donors. Both 60 Vbeta primers and 13 Jbeta primers went into the PCR. Using immunoSEQ multiplex PCR, the repertoire was profiled, and TCRdb retains in-frame clones only, with some absent. The sample has around 97,000 clones; around 82% are singletons. Sequencing input: PBMCs. These TCRs come from a woman younger than 30 in good health and CMV-seropositive.

This clone occurred a few times. The chain employs TRBV4-1 and TRBJ2-2, with 11 nucleotides matching TRBD2. V shed 3 bases and J 2 bases; nucleotides not matched to a gene: 5. Germline-derived CDR1 and CDR2 are MGHRA and YSYEKL. The CDR3 consists of 17 residues. The CDR3 nucleotides are TGCGCCAGCAGCCACGTCCTAGCGGGGGGAAACACCGGGGAGCTGTTTTTT. This gives the protein CASSHVLAGGNTGELFF.

V and J are TRBV10-2 and TRBJ1-1, with 8 bases fitting TRBD1. CDR1 and CDR2 (germline): WSHSY, SAAADI. J was trimmed by 3 bases and V by 6 bases; bases with no gene match: 9. This CDR3 is built from 15 residues. The CDR3 DNA follows: TGCGCCAGCAGCCGGACAGGGTTTAGGGACACTGAAGCTTTCTTT. The encoded protein is CASSRTGFRDTEAFF.

This sequence joins TRBV5-4 and TRBJ2-5, with TRBD1 as a possible D gene (6 bases). V was pared by 3 bases and J by 2 bases, with 8 bases between. Germline CDR1 SGHNT, CDR2 YYREEE (reference sequence). This CDR3 contains 13 residues. The CDR3 loop is CASSWGTQETQYF. Written as DNA, the CDR3 is TGTGCCAGCAGCTGGGGGACACAAGAGACCCAGTACTTC.

The chain combines TRBV27 with TRBJ2-7, with D maybe TRBD2 (5 bases). Trimming removed 5 bases from V and 8 bases from J, with 10 bases in between. Per germline, CDR1 MNHEY and CDR2 SMNVEV (reference sequence). The CDR3 totals 11 residues. CDR3 amino acids: CASSHEGKQYF. The CDR3 coding sequence is TGTGCCAGCAGTCACGAGGGTAAGCAGTACTTC.

The V and J genes are TRBV5-1 and TRBJ2-1, with D possibly matching TRBD2 (7 bases). The CDR3 totals 14 residues. V was cut by 2 bases and J by 4 bases, with 10 bases left in between. Per germline, CDR1 SGHRS and CDR2 YFSETQ. The CDR3 sequence: CASSFGGLYNEQFF. The CDR3 coding sequence is TGCGCCAGCAGCTTCGGGGGGCTTTACAATGAGCAGTTCTTC.

This clone has just one count. The chain joins TRBV21-1 to TRBJ2-2; no check of the table's D call, TRBD2, against the DNA was made. TRBV21-1 is marked as a pseudogene. This CDR3 has 14 residues. Written as DNA, the CDR3 is TGTGCCAGCAGCATACCTAAGTTCGGCGGGGAGCTGTTTTTT. Amino acids: CASSIPKFGGELFF.

V is TRBV9 and J is TRBJ2-5; 16 bases fit TRBD2. Germline CDR1 reads SGDLS; CDR2 reads YYNGEE. Trimming took 3 bases from V and 5 from J; bases not matched to a gene: 4. CDR3 length: 16 residues. This CDR3 reads CASSEGLAGGEETQYF. DNA of the CDR3: TGTGCCAGCAGCGAGGGACTAGCGGGAGGGGAGGAGACCCAGTACTTC.

The gene calls are TRBV10-1 and TRBJ1-3; D might be TRBD1 (5 bases). This CDR3 spans 14 amino acids. The germline V gene encodes CDR1 WNHNN and CDR2 SYGVQD (reference sequence). V lost 3 bases and J lost 0, with 6 bases in between. The CDR3 DNA is TGCGCCAGCAGTGAACAGGTCTCTGGAAACACCATATATTTT. It codes for CASSEQVSGNTIYF.

V is TRBV20-1 and J is TRBJ1-2, with no clear D. Trimming took off 2 bases at V and 7 bases at J, with 8 bases between the two ends. Germline V gene sequence: CDR1 DFQATT, CDR2 SNEGSKA (reference sequence). CDR3 size: 11 residues. The CDR3 spells CSARRGSGYTF. The CDR3 nucleotides read TGCAGTGCTAGAAGAGGGAGTGGCTACACCTTC.

The V gene is TRBV19, the J gene TRBJ1-1; 8 bases match TRBD1. The CDR3 is made up of 13 amino acids. Germline V lookup: CDR1 LNHDA, CDR2 SQIVND (reference sequence). V was clipped by 5 bases and J by 10 bases; unmatched bases: 9. The chain's CDR3 is CASSPRTGRGAFF. The CDR3 region has the DNA TGTGCCAGTAGTCCACGGACAGGGAGGGGAGCTTTCTTT.

This chain connects TRBV7-9 to TRBJ1-4, with 8 bases identical to TRBD1. This CDR3 region has 15 residues. V trimming: 6 bases; J trimming: 8 bases; junction bases outside the gene matches: 11. Looked up from germline, CDR1 is SEHNR and CDR2 is FQNEAQ (reference sequence). CDR3 residues: CASSYGQGEVEKLFF. CDR3 nucleotides: TGTGCCAGCAGTTACGGACAGGGAGAGGTGGAAAAACTGTTTTTT.

The gene calls are TRBV21-1 and TRBJ2-4; the table calls TRBD1, which could not be checked here. TRBV21-1 is shown as a pseudogene. The CDR3 consists of 18 residues. The CDR3 nucleotides are TGTGCCAGCAGCAAAAGAGGGTCGGACAGACTAGCCAAAAACATTCAGTACTTC. This encodes CASSKRGSDRLAKNIQYF.

J is TRBJ2-2 and V is TRBV9; D remains ambiguous. This CDR3 is built from 13 residues. The germline V and J ends were trimmed by 6 bases and 7 bases, with 13 bases remaining between them. Germline V gives CDR1 SGDLS, CDR2 YYNGEE. The CDR3 nucleotides read TGTGCCAGCAAGAACCTGCGTGGCGGGGAGCTGTTTTTT. It encodes CASKNLRGGELFF.

The V call is TRBV5-3, the J call TRBJ1-5; tentatively, D is TRBD1 (5 bases). TRBV5-3 is annotated as an ORF whose role is uncertain. Between the trimmed V and J ends, which lost 4 bases and 0 bases, there was a span of 11 bases. This CDR3 region has 15 residues. CDR3 DNA: TGTGCCAGAAGCCCCCGACAGTATAGCAATCAGCCCCAGCATTTT. Translating it yields CARSPRQYSNQPQHF.

The chain employs TRBV29-1 and TRBJ2-1; tentative D call: TRBD2 (5 bases). Trimming pared 7 bases from V and 3 bases from J, leaving 10 bases between. The CDR3 runs to 12 residues. Germline-derived CDR1 and CDR2 are SQVTM and ANQGSEA. The CDR3 DNA reads TGCAGCGCGCTCCGGGGCTACAATGAGCAGTTCTTC. Its translation is CSALRGYNEQFF.

CDR3: CASSPNLKGTGGRYEQYF. The CDR3 nucleotides read TGTGCCAGCAGCCCAAACCTGAAAGGGACAGGGGGTAGGTACGAGCAGTACTTC. This chain connects TRBV9 to TRBJ2-7; 11 bases agree with TRBD1. The CDR3 covers 18 residues. Trimming took 4 bases from V and 4 from J; bases not matched to a gene: 16. Germline V gene data show CDR1 as SGDLS and CDR2 as YYNGEE.

The table lists this clone with a few counts. The genes are TRBV7-3 and TRBJ2-4; 11 bases line up with TRBD2. V trimming: 2 bases; J trimming: 5 bases; junction bases outside the gene matches: 8. CDR1 SGHTA and CDR2 FQGTGA come from the germline V gene. CDR3 size: 17 residues. CDR3 nucleotide sequence: TGTGCCAGCAGCTTAGTGGTAGCGGGAGGGCCTGAAAACATTCAGTACTTC. The encoded protein is CASSLVVAGGPENIQYF.

The CDR3 region has the DNA TGTGCCAGCAGATACAGGGCTGGGGCGCCCCAGCATTTT. Translating gives CASRYRAGAPQHF. The rearrangement uses TRBV28 and TRBJ1-5, with D perhaps TRBD1 (6 bases). With 6 bases removed from V and 9 bases from J, the gap between germline ends came to 15 bases. The V gene's germline CDR1 is MDHEN and CDR2 SYDVKM. CDR3 size: 13 residues.

The V and J genes are TRBV2 and TRBJ2-2, with 8 bases fitting TRBD1. J gave up 7 bases and V 6 bases, and 7 bases lay outside the gene matches. The CDR3 is made up of 14 amino acids. Germline V gives CDR1 SNHLY, CDR2 FYNNEI. This CDR3 is CASSRGRGLGELFF. CDR3 bases: TGTGCCAGCAGCCGAGGCAGGGGGCTCGGGGAGCTGTTTTTT.

The chain has TRBV27 and TRBJ1-1; 7 bases are shared with TRBD1. The CDR3 extends over 14 amino acids. Trimming took 6 bases from V and 4 from J; bases not matched to a gene: 8. CDR1 MNHEY and CDR2 SMNVEV come from the germline V gene (reference sequence). CDR3 region: CASRLYPGGTEAFF. DNA for the CDR3: TGTGCCAGCAGACTATACCCAGGGGGCACTGAAGCTTTCTTT.

This clone was seen just once. The chain is built from TRBV6-1 and TRBJ2-7; TRBD2 aligns across 8 bases. After removal of 1 base from V and 2 bases from J, the junction contained 4 bases not matched to a gene. CDR3 length: 15 residues. Germline loops: CDR1 MNHNS, CDR2 SASEGT. The CDR3 sequence is CASSEGLAGPYEQYF. In DNA form, the CDR3 reads TGTGCCAGCAGTGAAGGGCTAGCGGGCCCCTACGAGCAGTACTTC.

The V gene is TRBV6-1, the J gene TRBJ2-7; the D gene is possibly TRBD2 (7 bases). Germline V gives CDR1 MNHNS, CDR2 SASEGT. Trimming cost V 6 bases and J 8 bases, with 20 bases left between them. The CDR3 contains 14 residues. The CDR3 reads CASRDGGATNKQYF. The CDR3 bases are TGTGCCAGCAGGGATGGGGGGGCGACTAATAAGCAGTACTTC.

V is TRBV4-1 and J is TRBJ1-5, with D possibly being TRBD1 (6 bases). Germline V gene lookup returns CDR1 MGHRA and CDR2 YSYEKL. The ends were cut back, 0 bases at V and 1 base at J, with 10 bases in the middle. The CDR3 extends over 16 amino acids. Here the CDR3 DNA reads TGCGCCAGCAGCCAAGACCCGACAGGAAGCAATCAGCCCCAGCATTTT. It specifies CASSQDPTGSNQPQHF.

V and J are TRBV28 and TRBJ2-7; 7 positions agree with TRBD2. V was clipped by 5 bases and J by 2 bases; unmatched bases: 9. Per germline, CDR1 MDHEN and CDR2 SYDVKM. This CDR3 spans 15 amino acids. The CDR3 DNA is TGTGCCAGCAGTGCCTGGACTAGTAAAACCTACGAGCAGTACTTC. Protein sequence: CASSAWTSKTYEQYF. The complete variable domain, with remaining parts taken from reference TRBV28 and TRBJ2-7, reads DVKVTQSSRYLVKRTGEKVFLECVQDMDHENMFWYRQDPGLGLRLIYFSYDVKMKEKGDIPEGYSVSREKKERFSLILESASTNQTSMYLCASSAWTSKTYEQYFGPGTRLTVT.

This chain uses TRBV2 with TRBJ1-1; D is unresolved. Germline V lookup: CDR1 SNHLY, CDR2 FYNNEI. The CDR3 is 13 residues long. Deletions cut 4 bases from V and 0 bases from J, with 6 bases between. CDR3 sequence reads: CASSVQMNTEAFF. CDR3 coding DNA: TGTGCCAGCAGTGTACAGATGAACACTGAAGCTTTCTTT. Full variable domain (missing parts from reference TRBV2 and TRBJ1-1): EPEVTQTPSHQVTQMGQEVILRCVPISNHLYFYWYRQILGQKVEFLVSFYNNEISEKSEIFDDQFSVERPDGSNFTLKIRSTKLEDSAMYFCASSVQMNTEAFFGQGTRLTVV.

The rearrangement links TRBV5-1 to TRBJ1-5; D is perhaps TRBD1 (6 bases). The length of the CDR3 is 14 residues. The germline gives CDR1 SGHRS, CDR2 YFSETQ. V lost 0 bases to trimming and J lost 7 bases, with 11 bases between them. The CDR3 coding sequence is TGCGCCAGCAGCTTGGGCGGCAGGGGCCAGCCCCAGCATTTT. Its translation is CASSLGGRGQPQHF.

The rearrangement joins TRBV28 to TRBJ1-1; D is undetermined. V was clipped by 4 bases and J by 0 bases, with 21 bases between them. This CDR3 is built from 18 residues. Germline lookup yields CDR1 MDHEN and CDR2 SYDVKM. CDR3 nucleotide sequence: TGTGCCAGCAGTTCCCTCACGGCGGGGTATGAGGTGAACACTGAAGCTTTCTTT. It is translated as CASSSLTAGYEVNTEAFF.

The rearrangement joins TRBV5-4 to TRBJ2-5, with 9 bases that match TRBD2. This CDR3 comprises 16 residues. V was pared by 0 bases and J by 5 bases, with 8 bases of the junction left unmatched. The germline CDR1 and CDR2 sequences are SGHNT and YYREEE (reference sequence). The CDR3 coding sequence is TGTGCCAGCAGCTTGGTCACTAGCGGGTTCGGGGAGACCCAGTACTTC. It translates to CASSLVTSGFGETQYF.

This clone is labeled medium-sized (0.01 to 0.1%). The chain is built from TRBV5-1 and TRBJ2-5, with 7 positions matching TRBD1. Germline V gives CDR1 SGHRS, CDR2 YFSETQ. The CDR3 covers 16 residues. V lost 4 bases and J lost 1; bases outside the gene matches: 10. The CDR3: CASSPTSQGPQETQYF. As DNA, the CDR3 is TGCGCCAGCAGCCCGACTTCACAGGGGCCCCAAGAGACCCAGTACTTC.

V gene TRBV5-1 combines with J gene TRBJ2-1; 9 bases fit TRBD2. The CDR3 has 16 amino acids. In germline, CDR1 is SGHRS, CDR2 YFSETQ. The trim removed 0 bases at V and 8 bases at J, leaving 9 bases unmatched. The CDR3 reads CASSLEWLAGSDEQFF. CDR3 sequence (DNA): TGCGCCAGCAGCTTGGAGTGGCTAGCGGGAAGCGATGAGCAGTTCTTC.

This clone is a singleton in its sample. The rearrangement joins TRBV11-3 to TRBJ2-2, with 7 nucleotides matching TRBD1. Germline lookup yields CDR1 SGHNT and CDR2 YENEEA. The V and J ends lost 4 bases and 0 bases, in that order; junction bases with no gene match: 2. This CDR3 comprises 15 residues. As DNA, the CDR3 is TGTGCCAGCAGCTCCGGGACAGCGAACACCGGGGAGCTGTTTTTT. It yields the protein CASSSGTANTGELFF.

The rearrangement uses TRBV19 and TRBJ1-2; D gene ambiguous. Germline loops: CDR1 LNHDA, CDR2 SQIVND (reference sequence). The CDR3 is 12 residues long. Between the trimmed V and J ends, which lost 8 bases and 5 bases, there was a span of 12 bases. CDR3 region: CASLGVVYGYTF. The DNA for the CDR3 is TGTGCCAGTTTAGGAGTGGTTTATGGCTACACCTTC.